Listed here are 19 T cell receptor beta chains from one sample, sequenced in a study of control samples from healthy donors and cancer patients. The table came from immunoSEQ multiplex PCR; TCRdb's copy has only in-frame clones and leaves some out. In the table there are 130,000 or so clones, nearly 90% of which are singletons. Material: PBMCs. All receptors derive from a man in his fifties or sixties with head and neck cancer.

The chain uses TRBV19 and TRBJ2-3, with 11 bases that match TRBD2. V dropped 7 bases and J dropped 2; count of bases not matched to a gene: 5. This CDR3 comprises 15 residues. Germline V CDR1 and CDR2: LNHDA, SQIVND (reference sequence). In DNA form, the CDR3 reads TGTGCCAGTACGCCTAGCGGGGGGCCCACAGATACGCAGTATTTT. Translating gives CASTPSGGPTDTQYF.

V and J are TRBV19 and TRBJ1-5; no firm D call. The CDR3 totals 12 residues. Germline V lookup: CDR1 LNHDA, CDR2 SQIVND (reference sequence). V was clipped by 1 base and J by 7 bases, with 5 bases between them. The CDR3, as DNA: TGTGCCAGTAGTATAGCGGCCCAGCCCCAGCATTTT. Its translation is CASSIAAQPQHF.

The gene calls are TRBV6-2 or TRBV6-3 and TRBJ2-3, with D perhaps TRBD1 (5 bases). The CDR3 is 16 residues long. Trimming removed 0 bases at V and 4 bases at J, with 14 bases between. Per the germline V gene, CDR1 is MNHEY and CDR2 is SVGEGT. CDR3: CASSYSTEKGPDTQYF. The CDR3 bases are TGTGCCAGCAGTTACTCGACGGAAAAGGGGCCAGATACGCAGTATTTT.

V usage is TRBV15 and J usage is TRBJ1-2, with D uncertain. From germline, CDR1 is LNHNV and CDR2 YYDKDF (reference sequence). The CDR3 length is 14 residues. V was clipped by 4 bases and J by 3 bases, with 12 bases between them. The CDR3 coding sequence is TGTGCCACCAGCACGACCCCAGCCGACTATGGCTACACCTTC. Amino acids: CATSTTPADYGYTF.

V is TRBV30 and J is TRBJ1-1, with D tentatively TRBD1 (6 bases). Germline loops: CDR1 GTSNPN, CDR2 SVGIG (reference sequence). V dropped 0 bases and J dropped 4 bases, with 12 bases sitting between them. The CDR3 is made up of 14 amino acids. DNA for the CDR3: TGTGCCTGGAGTGTAAAAGGGGGGATCACTGAAGCTTTCTTT. Its translation: CAWSVKGGITEAFF. Looking up the rest from reference TRBV30 and TRBJ1-1 gives the full variable domain: SQTIHQWPATLVQPVGSPLSLECTVEGTSNPNLYWYRQAAGRGLQLLFYSVGIGQISSEVPQNLSASRPQDRQFILSSKKLLLSDSGFYLCAWSVKGGITEAFFGQGTRLTVV.

This chain links TRBV6-6 with TRBJ1-4; D is uncertain. This CDR3 is 15 amino acids long. Germline-derived CDR1 and CDR2 are MNHNY and SVGAGI (reference sequence). Trimming took 7 bases from V and 0 from J, leaving 12 bases between them. CDR3 in amino acids: CASMLDGATNEKLFF. For the CDR3, the DNA is TGTGCCAGCATGCTAGACGGTGCAACTAATGAAAAACTGTTTTTT.

Concerning this clone itself: Different DNA sequences within this sample yield the same CDR3. The chain carries TRBV18 and TRBJ2-3; 12 bases fit TRBD2. The CDR3 spans 15 residues. J lost 5 bases, V lost 3 bases, and 3 bases had no gene match. In germline, CDR1 is KGHSH, CDR2 LQKENI. The CDR3 region has the DNA TGTGCCAGCTCACCGGCTAGCGGGAGGGAAGATACGCAGTATTTT. It codes for CASSPASGREDTQYF.

The chain uses TRBV10-1 and TRBJ1-4; a possible D gene is TRBD1 (6 bases). V shed 5 bases and J shed 8 bases, with 12 bases lying between them. Germline assignment: CDR1 WNHNN and CDR2 SYGVQD (reference sequence). The CDR3 extends over 13 amino acids. The CDR3 region has the DNA TGCGCCAGCAGTACAGGGAACTCCGAAAAACTGTTTTTT. Translated, it gives CASSTGNSEKLFF.

CDR3 bases: TGTGCCATCAGTGTTGGGGGTTTCCAGCCCCAGCATTTT. It is translated as CAISVGGFQPQHF. The genes are TRBV10-3 and TRBJ1-5; D is possibly TRBD1 (5 bases). V was cut by 4 bases and J by 7 bases, with 11 bases left in between. The germline V gene has CDR1 ENHRY and CDR2 SYGVKD. CDR3 length: 13 amino acids.

The rearrangement joins TRBV3-1 (or the pseudogene TRBV3-2) to TRBJ1-3; 9 bases line up with TRBD1. V lost 0 bases, J lost 5 bases, and 5 bases stayed unmatched. Germline V gene data show CDR1 as LGHDT and CDR2 as YNNKEL (reference sequence). This CDR3 has 16 amino acids. For the CDR3, the DNA is TGTGCCAGCAGCCAAGATCAGGGACAGGGAAGAAACACCATATATTTT. It codes for CASSQDQGQGRNTIYF.

The chain is built from TRBV28 and TRBJ2-7, with 7 bases that match TRBD1. CDR3 length: 14 amino acids. V lost 5 bases, J lost 1 base, and 5 bases stayed unmatched. Germline lookup yields CDR1 MDHEN and CDR2 SYDVKM. The CDR3 reads CASSTPGQSYEQYF. CDR3 DNA sequence: TGTGCCAGCAGTACTCCGGGACAGTCCTACGAGCAGTACTTC.

The rearrangement links TRBV3-1 (or the pseudogene TRBV3-2) to TRBJ1-4; tentative D call: TRBD1 (5 bases). Germline V CDR1 and CDR2: LGHDT, YNNKEL (reference sequence). This CDR3 has 16 amino acids. Deletions cut 3 bases from V and 5 bases from J, with 16 bases between. The CDR3: CASSQGVGTGNEKLFF. In DNA, the CDR3 is TGTGCCAGCAGCCAGGGGGTGGGGACGGGGAATGAAAAACTGTTTTTT.

The chain couples TRBV5-6 to TRBJ2-7; D gene unclear. Trimming pared 4 bases from V and 3 bases from J, leaving 14 bases between. CDR3 length: 14 amino acids. In germline, CDR1 is SGHDT, CDR2 YYEEEE. The DNA of the CDR3 is TGTGCCAGCAGCAAGCCGGGCCTTTTCTACGAGCAGTACTTC. Its translation is CASSKPGLFYEQYF.

The chain is built from TRBV27 and TRBJ1-2; D not resolved. Trimming shortened V by 0 bases and J by 4 bases, and 6 bases separated the two germline ends. The CDR3 length is 13 residues. Per germline, CDR1 MNHEY and CDR2 SMNVEV (reference sequence). CDR3 loop: CASSLSGSYGYTF. Written as DNA, the CDR3 is TGTGCCAGCAGTTTATCAGGGTCCTATGGCTACACCTTC.

The chain employs TRBV28 and TRBJ1-5; D is perhaps TRBD1 (5 bases). The germline V and J ends were trimmed by 2 bases and 0 bases, with 8 bases remaining between them. Germline V gene sequence: CDR1 MDHEN, CDR2 SYDVKM. The CDR3 loop spans 15 amino acids. The CDR3 nucleotides read TGTGCCAGCAGTTTAGGGGCCCATAGCAATCAGCCCCAGCATTTT. Its translation is CASSLGAHSNQPQHF.

This chain uses TRBV28 with TRBJ1-6, with 9 bases fitting TRBD1. The CDR3 loop spans 15 amino acids. The junction had 13 bases not matched to a gene; V was cut back by 9 bases and J by 10 bases. From germline, CDR1 is MDHEN and CDR2 SYDVKM. The DNA of the CDR3 is TGTGCCAGTATGTGGGGGACAGGGAGGAAATCACCCCTCCACTTT. Its translation is CASMWGTGRKSPLHF.

This clone has only one observation. The chain is built from TRBV4-1 and TRBJ1-4; 8 bases map to TRBD1. The CDR3 spans 17 residues. The trim removed 0 bases at V and 4 bases at J, leaving 7 bases unmatched. The germline gives CDR1 MGHRA, CDR2 YSYEKL. CDR3 loop: CASSQDPGQGLNEKLFF. CDR3 nucleotide sequence: TGCGCCAGCAGCCAAGATCCCGGACAGGGCCTTAATGAAAAACTGTTTTTT.

V is TRBV12-5 and J is TRBJ2-1; no firm D call. CDR1 is LGHNT and CDR2 is FRNRAP in the germline V gene. V was shortened by 5 bases and J by 4 bases, with 15 bases between the two germline ends. CDR3 length equals 15 residues. The DNA for the CDR3 is TGTGCTAGTGGTCTAGGTGGGGATTTTTACAATGAGCAGTTCTTC. Protein sequence: CASGLGGDFYNEQFF.

Regarding this clone: Other nucleotide sequences from this sample produce the same CDR3. The chain joins TRBV20-1 to TRBJ1-2, with TRBD1 as a possible D gene (5 bases). CDR1 is DFQATT, CDR2 SNEGSKA, per germline (reference sequence). The CDR3 is 10 amino acids. V was clipped by 6 bases and J by 5 bases, with 7 bases between them. Here the CDR3 DNA reads TGCAGTGCCAGGGAGTATGGCTACACCTTC. This translates into CSAREYGYTF.